This T cell receptor beta chain is from a study of blood T cell repertoires in COVID-19. V dropped 4 bases and J dropped 0 bases, with 16 bases sitting between them. In germline, CDR1 is SGHNT, CDR2 YYREEE (reference sequence). The CDR3 spans 17 residues. The table came from immunoSEQ multiplex PCR; TCRdb's copy has only in-frame clones and leaves some out. Counted here are some 260,000 clones, around 84% occurring once; the ten biggest clones make up around 4.1%. The sequencing input was PBMCs or T cells enriched from blood (not recorded which). This TCR was recovered from a man aged 25-45 years with acute COVID-19. The V call is TRBV5-4, the J call TRBJ2-2; no reliable D call. The CDR3 DNA reads TGTGCCAGCAGCCCAGAGGTAGCCCAGTCGAACACCGGGGAGCTGTTTTTT. As protein: CASSPEVAQSNTGELFF.